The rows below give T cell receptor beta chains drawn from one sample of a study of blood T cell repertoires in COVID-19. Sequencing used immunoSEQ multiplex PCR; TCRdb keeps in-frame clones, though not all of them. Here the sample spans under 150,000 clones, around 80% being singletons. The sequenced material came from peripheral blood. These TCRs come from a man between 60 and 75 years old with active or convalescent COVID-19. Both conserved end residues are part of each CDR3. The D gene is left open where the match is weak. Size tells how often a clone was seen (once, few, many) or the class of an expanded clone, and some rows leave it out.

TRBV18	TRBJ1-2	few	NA	TGTGCCAGCTCACCCCGGGACTATGGCTACACCTTC	CASSPRDYGYTF
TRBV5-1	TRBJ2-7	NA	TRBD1	TGCGCCAGCAGCCCGACAGGGAAAAGCTCCTACGAGCAGTACTTC	CASSPTGKSSYEQYF
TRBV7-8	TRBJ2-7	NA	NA	TGTGCCAGCAGCTTAGCCGGGGGAGATTCCTACGAGCAGTACTTC	CASSLAGGDSYEQYF
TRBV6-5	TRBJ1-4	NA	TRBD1	TGTGCCAGCAGTTTTACGACAGGGGGGAATGAAAAACTGTTTTTT	CASSFTTGGNEKLFF
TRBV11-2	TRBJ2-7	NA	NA	TGTGCCAGCAGCTTCGGGGGGCTTTACGAGCAGTACTTC	CASSFGGLYEQYF
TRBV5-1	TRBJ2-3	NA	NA	TGCGCCAGCAGCTTCGGGACTGTGGACACAGATACGCAGTATTTT	CASSFGTVDTDTQYF
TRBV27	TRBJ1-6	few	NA	TGTGCCAGCAGTCTAACTGCGGGCTGGGGAAATTCACCCCTCCACTTT	CASSLTAGWGNSPLHF
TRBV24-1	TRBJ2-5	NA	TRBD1	TGTGCCACCAGTGACAGGGGGACGGGATCGGGAGAGACCCAGTACTTC	CATSDRGTGSGETQYF
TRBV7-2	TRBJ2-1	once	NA	TGTGCCAGCAGCTTACGAGGGAGTAAGGATGAGCAGTTCTTC	CASSLRGSKDEQFF
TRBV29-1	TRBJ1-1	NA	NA	TGCAGCGTTAACGAGGGGAACACTGAAGCTTTCTTT	CSVNEGNTEAFF
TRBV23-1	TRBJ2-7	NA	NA	TGCGCCAGCAGTCAATCCTCGGGACACCGCTACGAGCAGTACTTC	CASSQSSGHRYEQYF
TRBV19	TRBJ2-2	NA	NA	TGTGCCAGTAGTATAGATTTGGCCCGGACTCGGGGTCCCGGGGAGCTGTTTTTT	CASSIDLARTRGPGELFF
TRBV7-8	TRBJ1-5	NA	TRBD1	TGTGCCAGCAGCTTGGACAGGGGACAGCCCCAGCATTTT	CASSLDRGQPQHF
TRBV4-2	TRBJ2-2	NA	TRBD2	TGTGCCAGCAGCCAAGATAGGGGACTAGGGCCCGGGGAGCTGTTTTTT	CASSQDRGLGPGELFF
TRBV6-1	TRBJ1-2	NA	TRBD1	TGTGCCAGCAGTGAAGCGTCGGGACAGAGAAACTATGGCTACACCTTC	CASSEASGQRNYGYTF
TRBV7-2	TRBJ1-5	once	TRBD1	TGTGCCAGCAGCCCCAGGGGCGCAGGGGGCTTGAGCAATCAGCCCCAGCATTTT	CASSPRGAGGLSNQPQHF
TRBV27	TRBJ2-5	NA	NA	TGTGCCAGCAGTCTCTCCCCCCGGGTAGGGGGTGGGGAGACCCAGTACTTC	CASSLSPRVGGGETQYF
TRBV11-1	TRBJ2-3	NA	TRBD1	TGTGCCAGCAGCTTCAGGGGGCGTCGTAATTCGGATACGCAGTATTTT	CASSFRGRRNSDTQYF
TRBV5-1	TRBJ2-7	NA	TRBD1	TGCGCCAGCAGCTCGGGACAGAGCTACGAGCAGTACTTC	CASSSGQSYEQYF
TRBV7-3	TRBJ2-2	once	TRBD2	TGTGCCAGCAGCCCATTAGCGGGAGGGTCGGCCGGGGAGCTGTTTTTT	CASSPLAGGSAGELFF
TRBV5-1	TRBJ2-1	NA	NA	TGCGCCAGCAGCCCTCCTGTGGGAGACCCCTACAATGAGCAGTTCTTC	CASSPPVGDPYNEQFF
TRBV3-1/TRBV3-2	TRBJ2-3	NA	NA	TGTGCCAGCAGCCTGGGACATCGGGGAGATACGCAGTATTTT	CASSLGHRGDTQYF
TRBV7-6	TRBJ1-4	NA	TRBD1	TGTGCCAGCAGCCCTTTTACGGGACAGAATAATGAAAAACTGTTTTTT	CASSPFTGQNNEKLFF
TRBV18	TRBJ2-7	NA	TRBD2	TGTGCCAGCTCTCCCGGACTAGCGGGCGCCTACGAGCAGTACTTC	CASSPGLAGAYEQYF
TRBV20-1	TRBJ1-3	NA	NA	TGCAGTGCTAGTCGCGGGACGCTGATCTCTGGAAACACCATATATTTT	CSASRGTLISGNTIYF
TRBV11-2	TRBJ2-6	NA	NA	TGTGCCAGCAGCTTACGGGTAGGCTCTGGGGCCAACGTCCTGACTTTC	CASSLRVGSGANVLTF
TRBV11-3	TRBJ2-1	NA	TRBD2	TGTGCCAGCAGCTTAATCGGTGGCGGGAGTACTGAGCAGTTCTTC	CASSLIGGGSTEQFF
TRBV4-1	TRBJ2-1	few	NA	TGCGCCAGCAGCCAAGAGAGTGGACTTACCTACAATGAGCAGTTCTTC	CASSQESGLTYNEQFF
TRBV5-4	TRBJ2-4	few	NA	TGTGCCAGCAGCTTGGGACCCCCCGGGGACATTCAGTACTTC	CASSLGPPGDIQYF
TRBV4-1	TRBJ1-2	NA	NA	TGCGCCAGCAGCCAAGACAAGAGGATACTCTTC	CASSQDKRILF
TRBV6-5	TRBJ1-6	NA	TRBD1	TGTGCCAGCAGGTCGCCACAGGGGTCACCCCTCCACTTT	CASRSPQGSPLHF
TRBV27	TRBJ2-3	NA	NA	TGTGCCAGCAGTTTATTTAAGGAGGCAGATACGCAGTATTTT	CASSLFKEADTQYF
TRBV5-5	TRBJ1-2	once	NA	TGTGCCAGCAGCTTGGGCGACAGGACCTATGGCTACACCTTC	CASSLGDRTYGYTF
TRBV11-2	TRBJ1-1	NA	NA	TGTGCCAGCAGGGTTGGGACTGCGGGAACTGAAGCTTTCTTT	CASRVGTAGTEAFF
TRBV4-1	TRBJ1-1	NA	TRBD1	TGCGCCAGCAGCGTTAGGGACAGTATGAACACTGAAGCTTTCTTT	CASSVRDSMNTEAFF
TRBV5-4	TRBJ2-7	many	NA	TGTGCCAGCAGCTTGGCGGAATTAGGGAGGTTAGAGCAGTACTTC	CASSLAELGRLEQYF